The rows below give T cell receptor beta chains drawn from one sample of a study of response to subunit inactivated influenza vaccine. MiXCR was run by TCRdb on the RT-PCR reads, yielding one entry per CDR3 protein. The sample yields some 570,000 distinct CDR3 sequences, 10% to 12% seen once. This same sample was also taken into another study, of T cells expressing NK-cell markers.

The sample in question was PBMCs from blood, obtained on the day of vaccination. These receptors were collected from a man in his fifties or sixties who received an inactivated influenza vaccine. CDR3s include the opening cysteine and the closing phenylalanine or tryptophan. The D gene is left open where the match is weak. Part of the rows lack a size; the others show once, few, many or a class for expanded clones.

abundance,d_gene,j_gene,v_gene,CDR3aa,CDR3nt
many,-,TRBJ1-5,TRBV7-8,CASSYDRNQPQHF,TGTGCCAGCAGCTATGACCGAAATCAGCCCCAGCATTTT
many,-,TRBJ2-5,TRBV3-1,CASSQRDTKRETQYF,TGTGCCAGCAGCCAACGGGACACAAAGAGGGAGACCCAGTACTTC
few,-,TRBJ2-1,TRBV27,CASSFGVSEGDNEQFF,TGTGCCAGCAGTTTTGGTGTGTCCGAGGGGGACAATGAGCAGTTCTTC
few,TRBD1,TRBJ1-1,TRBV25-1,CASRAPGQHTEAFF,TGTGCCAGCAGAGCTCCGGGACAGCACACTGAAGCTTTCTTT
-,TRBD2,TRBJ2-1,TRBV20-1,CSARTPGTSGSNEQFF,TGCAGTGCTAGAACCCCCGGGACTAGCGGATCCAATGAGCAGTTCTTC
-,-,TRBJ2-3,TRBV30,CAWAGVRGNTDTQYF,TGTGCCTGGGCCGGGGTACGGGGTAACACAGATACGCAGTATTTT
few,-,TRBJ1-1,TRBV10-3,CAIRSGQNTEAFF,TGTGCCATCAGATCGGGACAGAACACTGAAGCTTTCTTT
many,-,TRBJ1-1,TRBV20-1,CSPRVSANTEAFF,TGCAGTCCGAGGGTCTCAGCGAACACTGAAGCTTTCTTT
few,-,TRBJ2-2,TRBV4-3,CASSQDPLGSVTGELFF,TGCGCCAGCAGCCAAGATCCCCTCGGCAGCGTGACCGGGGAGCTGTTTTTT
few,-,TRBJ1-1,TRBV5-5,CASSSTNTEAFF,TGTGCCAGCAGCTCGACGAACACTGAAGCTTTCTTT
-,TRBD1,TRBJ2-1,TRBV9,CASSVGGQGASSSSYNEQFF,TGTGCCAGCAGCGTAGGGGGACAGGGGGCATCTAGTAGCTCCTACAATGAGCAGTTCTTC
few,-,TRBJ2-5,TRBV12-3/TRBV12-4,CASSLSQGLETQYF,TGTGCCAGCAGTTTAAGTCAGGGTTTGGAGACCCAGTACTTC
few,TRBD2,TRBJ2-3,TRBV20-1,CSANGLAQNTDTQYF,TGCAGTGCTAACGGACTAGCGCAAAACACAGATACGCAGTATTTT
many,-,TRBJ2-2,TRBV7-2,CASSITGNTGELFF,TGTGCCAGCAGCATTACAGGGAACACCGGGGAGCTGTTTTTT
few,-,TRBJ2-7,TRBV11-2,CASSLIRDPGGYEQYF,TGTGCCAGCAGCTTGATCCGGGACCCCGGTGGGTACGAGCAGTACTTC
-,-,TRBJ1-5,TRBV28,CASSSPTGYQPQHF,TGTGCCAGCAGTTCCCCCACCGGCTATCAGCCCCAGCATTTT
few,-,TRBJ2-1,TRBV24-1,CATSDWPGHEQFF,TGTGCCACCAGTGATTGGCCGGGGCATGAGCAGTTCTTC
few,-,TRBJ1-1,TRBV4-3,CASSQDLARTGLNTEAFF,TGCGCCAGCAGCCAAGATCTCGCCCGTACAGGGTTGAACACTGAAGCTTTCTTT
-,TRBD1,TRBJ1-5,TRBV20-1,CSARDGTGGGGNQPQHF,TGCAGTGCTAGAGATGGGACAGGGGGCGGCGGCAATCAGCCCCAGCATTTT
-,TRBD1,TRBJ2-3,TRBV28,CASSSDRALADTQYF,TGTGCCAGCAGCTCCGACAGGGCTTTGGCAGATACGCAGTATTTT
many,TRBD2,TRBJ2-1,TRBV20-1,CSALSGTLSNEQFF,TGCAGTGCCCTTAGCGGGACCCTATCCAATGAGCAGTTCTTC
-,-,TRBJ1-2,TRBV7-9,CASSPQEGNCGYTF,TGTGCCAGCAGCCCACAAGAGGGCAACTGTGGCTACACCTTC
many,-,TRBJ2-5,TRBV28,CASSFVGTKTQYF,TGTGCCAGCAGTTTCGTGGGAACAAAGACCCAGTACTTC
-,-,TRBJ1-4,TRBV19,CASSIVGSTTNEKLFF,TGTGCCAGTAGTATAGTGGGCAGCACAACTAATGAAAAACTGTTTTTT
many,-,TRBJ2-3,TRBV5-1,CASSPASRLLSTDTQYF,TGCGCCAGCAGCCCAGCTAGCCGCCTTCTCAGCACAGATACGCAGTATTTT
-,-,TRBJ2-6,TRBV6-2/TRBV6-3,CASSPPRVMSSGANVLTF,TGTGCCAGCAGCCCTCCTAGAGTTATGAGCTCTGGGGCCAACGTCCTGACTTTC
-,-,TRBJ2-3,TRBV9,CASSVEAIGGVDTQYF,TGTGCCAGCAGCGTAGAAGCAATAGGCGGGGTCGATACGCAGTATTTT
many,TRBD2,TRBJ2-5,TRBV12-3/TRBV12-4,CASNLAGGREETQYF,TGTGCCAGCAACCTAGCGGGGGGCCGAGAAGAGACCCAGTACTTC
-,-,TRBJ2-7,TRBV5-1,CASSLFTGQGYEQYF,TGCGCCAGCAGCTTGTTTACAGGGCAAGGTTACGAGCAGTACTTC
few,TRBD2,TRBJ2-1,TRBV20-1,CSARDTTGTSSYNEQFF,TGCAGTGCTAGAGATACTACCGGGACTAGTTCCTACAATGAGCAGTTCTTC
-,TRBD1,TRBJ1-1,TRBV12-3/TRBV12-4,CASSSPTGGAAFF,TGTGCCAGCAGTTCACCTACAGGGGGCGCAGCTTTCTTT
-,TRBD2,TRBJ2-1,TRBV20-1,CSARDLSGGPPEQFF,TGCAGTGCTAGAGATCTTAGCGGGGGCCCTCCTGAGCAGTTCTTC
few,-,TRBJ2-7,TRBV12-3/TRBV12-4,CASSSGTAGGYEQYF,TGTGCCAGCAGTTCCGGGACCGCCGGGGGCTACGAGCAGTACTTC
-,-,TRBJ2-7,TRBV11-2,CASSFPTTGEVEQYF,TGTGCCAGCAGCTTTCCAACCACGGGAGAGGTCGAGCAGTACTTC
many,TRBD2,TRBJ2-7,TRBV29-1,CSVAWSGGTNYEQYF,TGCAGCGTTGCGTGGAGCGGGGGGACTAACTACGAGCAGTACTTC
-,-,TRBJ2-5,TRBV10-3,CAISESGPKETQYF,TGTGCCATCAGTGAATCGGGGCCTAAAGAGACCCAGTACTTC
-,TRBD2,TRBJ2-1,TRBV20-1,CSARDPRLAGAYNEQFF,TGCAGTGCTAGAGATCCCCGACTAGCGGGAGCATACAATGAGCAGTTCTTC
few,-,TRBJ2-3,TRBV20-1,CSASDRSISTDTQYF,TGCAGTGCTTCCGACAGGTCGATTAGCACAGATACGCAGTATTTT
-,TRBD1,TRBJ2-7,TRBV7-6,CASSLRSQGAYEQYF,TGTGCCAGCAGCTTAAGGAGTCAGGGGGCTTACGAGCAGTACTTC
few,TRBD1,TRBJ2-1,TRBV10-3,CAISESRTGSDEQFF,TGTGCCATCAGTGAGTCACGGACAGGGAGCGATGAGCAGTTCTTC
-,-,TRBJ2-3,TRBV12-3/TRBV12-4,CASSLSPPGLRLPDTQYF,TGTGCCAGCAGTTTATCCCCACCTGGTCTTAGACTCCCAGATACGCAGTATTTT
few,-,TRBJ2-2,TRBV5-1,CASSLSPSYAGELFF,TGCGCCAGCAGCTTGAGTCCTTCATACGCCGGGGAGCTGTTTTTT
-,-,TRBJ1-1,TRBV5-1,CASSLAELNTEAFF,TGCGCCAGCAGCTTGGCAGAGTTGAACACTGAAGCTTTCTTT
-,-,TRBJ2-7,TRBV11-2,CASSLVKGPYEQYF,TGTGCCAGCAGCTTAGTTAAGGGCCCCTACGAGCAGTACTTC
-,-,TRBJ2-1,TRBV9,CASSVAQAGVSEQFF,TGTGCCAGCAGCGTAGCTCAGGCTGGGGTTTCTGAGCAGTTCTTC
-,-,TRBJ2-3,TRBV14,CASSQVTVTDTQYF,TGTGCCAGCAGCCAAGTTACAGTCACAGATACGCAGTATTTT
few,-,TRBJ2-7,TRBV5-1,CASSPFGGVVIEQYF,TGCGCCAGCAGCCCCTTCGGTGGGGTCGTGATCGAGCAGTACTTC
-,-,TRBJ2-3,TRBV5-1,CASRKLGSTDTQYF,TGCGCCAGCAGGAAGTTGGGGTCCACAGATACGCAGTATTTT